This record looks at one T cell receptor (beta chain) sequence and its context. This sample is part of a study of T cell responses to AZD1222 COVID-19 vaccine. The data were produced by immunoSEQ multiplex PCR, yet TCRdb's version contains in-frame clones alone and is incomplete. The table has tens of thousands of clones, around 90% seen once; the top ten hold roughly 6.7%. There are 18 residues in the CDR3. The chain employs TRBV7-5 and TRBJ2-3; TRBD1, as called in the table, went unchecked against the DNA. TRBV7-5 is a pseudogene segment. The specimen was peripheral blood, collected 28 days after the second dose of the MenACWY control vaccine. This clonotype was sampled from an adult who received the MenACWY meningococcal vaccine as a control. The CDR3 sequence is CARSFNGTVGSSTDTQYF. CDR3 DNA: TGTGCCAGAAGCTTTAACGGGACAGTCGGCTCTAGCACAGATACGCAGTATTTT.